These 28 T cell receptor beta chains were sequenced from one sample in a study of beta chain features in type 1 diabetes (dated by TCRdb to the late 2010s). Libraries were made using the immunoSEQ multiplex PCR assay. All of the isolated RNA was reverse transcribed with the High Capacity cDNA Reverse Transcription Kit, so expressed TCRB transcripts were sequenced. Held by TCRdb, this immuneACCESS table contains in-frame sequences only and omits some clones. Under half of the omission traces to an unresolved V gene where checked; the cause of the rest is unknown. The sample includes 90,000 to 110,000 clones, with approximately 37% observed a single time. Around 0.07% of the sample belongs to the ten largest clones. Sequenced material: stem cell memory CD4+ T cells from blood. The sample's cell subset or site label, decoded: stem cell-like memory CD4+ T cells. The receptors derive from a woman aged 18-29 years in good health.

This clone was detected only a few times. V and J are TRBV7-8 and TRBJ2-2; D is possibly TRBD2 (5 bases). This CDR3 spans 12 amino acids. Germline loops: CDR1 SGHVS, CDR2 FQNEAQ. Trimming removed 4 bases from V and 5 bases from J, with 5 bases in between. CDR3 loop: CASSSGTGELFF. The CDR3 DNA follows: TGTGCCAGCAGCTCGGGGACCGGGGAGCTGTTTTTT. Looking up the rest from reference TRBV7-8 and TRBJ2-2 gives the full variable domain: GAGVSQSPRYKVAKRGQDVALRCDPISGHVSLFWYQQALGQGPEFLTYFQNEAQLDKSGLPSDRFFAERPEGSVSTLKIQRTQQEDSAVYLCASSSGTGELFFGEGSRLTVL.

The rearrangement joins TRBV19 to TRBJ2-1, with D tentatively TRBD1 (6 bases). The V gene lost 5 bases and the J gene lost 12 bases, with 23 bases spanning the gap. The V gene's germline CDR1 is LNHDA and CDR2 SQIVND (reference sequence). The CDR3 spans 15 residues. The CDR3 coding sequence is TGTGCCAGTAGTTCGTCCGGGACACTCCCCGTTGCGCAGTTCTTC. It codes for CASSSSGTLPVAQFF.

The CDR3 DNA is TGTGCCAGCAGCCAAGACATGGGCAACGTGAACACTGAAGCTTTCTTT. Encoded protein: CASSQDMGNVNTEAFF. J is TRBJ1-1 and V is TRBV14; no clear D. The CDR3 is made up of 16 amino acids. V was trimmed by 0 bases and J by 0 bases, leaving 11 bases between them. Germline assignment: CDR1 SGHDN and CDR2 FVKESK. The full variable domain, in which reference TRBV14 and TRBJ1-1 provide the parts outside the CDR3, is EAGVTQFPSHSVIEKGQTVTLRCDPISGHDNLYWYRRVMGKEIKFLLHFVKESKQDESGMPNNRFLAERTGGTYSTLKVQPAELEDSGVYFCASSQDMGNVNTEAFFGQGTRLTVV.

This clone was seen a few times. This chain uses TRBV7-8 with TRBJ1-1, with 8 bases that match TRBD1. In germline, CDR1 is SGHVS, CDR2 FQNEAQ. This CDR3 is built from 18 residues. The V gene end was trimmed by 4 bases and the J gene end by 2 bases; junction bases not matched to a gene: 15. CDR3 region: CASSSFTFVGQANTEAFF. In DNA form, the CDR3 reads TGTGCCAGCAGCTCATTTACCTTTGTGGGACAGGCAAACACTGAAGCTTTCTTT.

V gene TRBV18 combines with J gene TRBJ2-1; 10 nucleotides line up with TRBD2. J lost 5 bases, V lost 8 bases, and 9 bases had no gene match. The CDR3 runs 15 residues. Germline V lookup: CDR1 KGHSH, CDR2 LQKENI. The chain's CDR3 is CASRAGTSVHNEQFF. CDR3 nucleotide sequence: TGTGCCAGCAGGGCCGGGACTAGCGTACACAATGAGCAGTTCTTC.

This clone was observed a few times. The DNA of the CDR3 is TGTGCCAGCAGCCCCGGGCAGGGGGCTCAGCCCCAGCATTTT. As protein: CASSPGQGAQPQHF. The chain links TRBV28 to TRBJ1-5; 8 nucleotides line up with TRBD1. Germline V CDR1 and CDR2: MDHEN, SYDVKM. Unmatched junction bases numbered 7, after V lost 6 bases and J lost 6 bases. The CDR3 is made up of 14 amino acids.

This clone was seen more than once but under ten times. This chain connects TRBV15 to TRBJ2-7, with TRBD2 matching 14 bases. Germline-derived CDR1 and CDR2 are LNHNV and YYDKDF (reference sequence). After removal of 3 bases from V and 6 bases from J, the junction contained 4 bases not matched to a gene. The CDR3 sequence is 15 residues long. The DNA for the CDR3 is TGTGCCACCAGCAGGGGACTAGCGGGAGCTAGCGAGCAGTACTTC. This sequence encodes CATSRGLAGASEQYF. Filled out from reference TRBV15 and TRBJ2-7, the complete variable domain reads DAMVIQNPRYQVTQFGKPVTLSCSQTLNHNVMYWYQQKSSQAPKLLFHYYDKDFNNEADTPDNFQSRRPNTSFCFLDIRSPGLGDTAMYLCATSRGLAGASEQYFGPGTRLTVT.

This clone turned up a few times. V and J are TRBV19 and TRBJ2-5; 9 bases are shared with TRBD2. The CDR3 has 15 amino acids. The V segment lost 5 bases and the J segment 5 bases; nucleotides outside the gene matches: 9. In germline, CDR1 is LNHDA, CDR2 SQIVND (reference sequence). The DNA for the CDR3 is TGTGCCAGTAGTGCCGGGACTAGCATAGTGGAGACCCAGTACTTC. Amino acids: CASSAGTSIVETQYF.

This clone was seen only a few times. CDR3 nucleotides: TGCGCCAGCAGCTTGGGACTAGTCAATGAGCAGTTCTTC. Translating gives CASSLGLVNEQFF. The gene calls are TRBV5-1 and TRBJ2-1, with D possibly matching TRBD2 (6 bases). Germline V CDR1 and CDR2: SGHRS, YFSETQ. This CDR3 is 13 amino acids long. The V end lost 0 bases, the J end lost 6 bases, and 7 bases lay between the germline ends.

The CDR3 DNA is TGCGCCAGCAGCTTGGTGGAGGGCGAGCAGTACTTC. This gives the protein CASSLVEGEQYF. J is TRBJ2-5 and V is TRBV5-1; a possible D gene is TRBD2 (6 bases). The DNA end is a closer match to TRBJ2-7, so the J assignment may be wrong. CDR3 length: 12 amino acids. Germline CDR1 reads SGHRS; CDR2 reads YFSETQ.

The chain uses TRBV5-4 and TRBJ2-1; 12 bases match TRBD2. V lost 3 bases and J lost 0; bases outside the gene matches: 13. Germline CDR1 is SGHNT and CDR2 is YYREEE (reference sequence). CDR3 length: 20 amino acids. CDR3 nucleotides: TGTGCCAGCAGCTCGACACTACTAGCGGGAGGCACGAGCTCCTACAATGAGCAGTTCTTC. Residues: CASSSTLLAGGTSSYNEQFF.

This chain joins TRBV7-9 and TRBJ2-7, with D unresolved. The CDR3 is 13 amino acids. Trimming removed 2 bases at V and 5 bases at J, with 10 bases between. Germline V gives CDR1 SEHNR, CDR2 FQNEAQ (reference sequence). In DNA, the CDR3 is TGTGCCAGCAGCTTATACGCAGGCCACGAGCAGTACTTC. Encoded protein: CASSLYAGHEQYF.

The chain has TRBV9 and TRBJ1-4; no clear D gene. Germline CDR1 SGDLS, CDR2 YYNGEE. The CDR3 is 15 residues long. V was trimmed by 1 base and J by 0 bases, leaving 7 bases between them. Written as DNA, the CDR3 is TGTGCCAGCAGCGTAACACCCGCAACTAATGAAAAACTGTTTTTT. Translation gives CASSVTPATNEKLFF.

CDR3 protein: CASSSRGSGSRNTGELFF. CDR3 nucleotides: TGTGCCAGCAGCTCCCGGGGGAGCGGGAGTCGGAACACCGGGGAGCTGTTTTTT. V usage is TRBV9 and J usage is TRBJ2-2; 8 positions agree with TRBD2. In germline, CDR1 is SGDLS, CDR2 YYNGEE. The V segment lost 4 bases and the J segment 1 base; nucleotides outside the gene matches: 12. There are 18 residues in the CDR3.

In its sample, this clone was seen a few times. The chain has TRBV19 and TRBJ1-2, with D unclear. The CDR3 has 15 amino acids. Trimming removed 3 bases at V and 1 base at J, with 12 bases between. The germline CDR1 and CDR2 sequences are LNHDA and SQIVND (reference sequence). CDR3 coding DNA: TGTGCCAGTAGTATTTGGCAGGCAGTTAACTATGGCTACACCTTC. It specifies CASSIWQAVNYGYTF.

This clone was counted between two and nine times. The rearrangement links TRBV7-2 to TRBJ2-7, with a possible D match to TRBD2 (7 bases). There are 14 residues in the CDR3. Trimming cost V 4 bases and J 7 bases, with 17 bases left between them. Germline V CDR1 and CDR2: SGHTA, FQGNSA. The DNA of the CDR3 is TGTGCCAGCAGCTCGGGACAAACCGGGGGGGAGCAGTACTTC. This translates into CASSSGQTGGEQYF.

V usage is TRBV27 and J usage is TRBJ2-5; 7 positions match TRBD2. The CDR3 length is 16 residues. Per germline, CDR1 MNHEY and CDR2 SMNVEV (reference sequence). The V gene end was trimmed by 6 bases and the J gene end by 4 bases; junction bases not matched to a gene: 14. The chain's CDR3 is CASRSRLAVDLETQYF. The CDR3 DNA follows: TGTGCCAGCAGAAGCAGACTAGCAGTCGACCTAGAGACCCAGTACTTC.

This clone was detected a few times. The chain is built from TRBV6-6 and TRBJ2-1; 10 bases fit TRBD2. The germline CDR1 and CDR2 sequences are MNHNY and SVGAGI (reference sequence). V dropped 5 bases and J dropped 12; count of bases not matched to a gene: 13. This CDR3 is 15 amino acids long. Here the CDR3 reads CASSPGLAKPHGQFF. In nucleotides, the CDR3 is TGTGCCAGCAGTCCGGGACTAGCGAAACCCCATGGGCAGTTCTTC.

This clone came up a few times. The chain recombines TRBV6-5 with TRBJ1-1; a weak D match, TRBD1 (5 bases). The V end was cut by 6 bases, the J end by 3 bases, with 14 bases between. The germline V gene encodes CDR1 MNHEY and CDR2 SVGAGI. This CDR3 contains 14 residues. DNA of the CDR3: TGTGCCAGCAGCCGGTGGGGGAGGGACACTGAAGCTTTCTTT. Its translation is CASSRWGRDTEAFF.

This sequence joins TRBV5-1 and TRBJ2-1; 9 bases map to TRBD2. The V gene's germline CDR1 is SGHRS and CDR2 YFSETQ. The CDR3 length is 14 residues. V was clipped by 5 bases and J by 4 bases; unmatched bases: 4. CDR3 nucleotides: TGCGCCAGCAGACCTACTAGCGGGTACAATGAGCAGTTCTTC. It encodes CASRPTSGYNEQFF.

The chain carries TRBV29-1 and TRBJ2-7; the D gene is possibly TRBD2 (5 bases). Trimming pared 4 bases from V and 2 bases from J, leaving 21 bases between. The germline V gene has CDR1 SQVTM and CDR2 ANQGSEA. This CDR3 has 16 residues. The CDR3 is CSVAARQRPFTYEQYF. Written as DNA, the CDR3 is TGCAGCGTTGCTGCGAGGCAGCGGCCTTTCACCTACGAGCAGTACTTC.

There are a few counts of this clone. The rearrangement links TRBV5-1 to TRBJ2-2; 11 bases are shared with TRBD2. The V gene's germline CDR1 is SGHRS and CDR2 YFSETQ. Trimming at V came to 4 bases and at J to 7 bases, leaving 12 bases not matched to a gene. This CDR3 has 17 residues. CDR3 in DNA: TGCGCCAGCAGCGGATGGTCCGGGCTAGCGGGAGGCGGGGAGCTGTTTTTT. Its translation: CASSGWSGLAGGGELFF.

This clone was counted between two and nine times. The V gene is TRBV10-3, the J gene TRBJ1-1, with 7 bases aligning to TRBD1. The CDR3 length is 16 residues. In germline, CDR1 is ENHRY, CDR2 SYGVKD. Trimming took 3 bases from V and 0 from J; bases not matched to a gene: 7. Here the CDR3 reads CAISDQGGYMNTEAFF. CDR3 DNA: TGTGCCATCAGTGATCAGGGGGGTTACATGAACACTGAAGCTTTCTTT.

The CDR3 protein is CASSRGELSYEQYF. CDR3 DNA sequence: TGTGCCAGCAGTCGTGGGGAGCTCTCCTACGAGCAGTACTTC. The chain combines TRBV2 with TRBJ2-7; a possible D gene is TRBD2 (5 bases). The CDR3 is 14 residues long. The germline V and J ends were trimmed by 5 bases and 0 bases, with 11 bases remaining between them. The germline V gene encodes CDR1 SNHLY and CDR2 FYNNEI.

This clone has just a few counts. V gene TRBV7-2 combines with J gene TRBJ2-3, with D tentatively TRBD2 (6 bases). This CDR3 spans 16 amino acids. Germline V lookup: CDR1 SGHTA, CDR2 FQGNSA. Trimming took 5 bases from V and 9 from J, leaving 24 bases between them. CDR3 sequence reads: CASSPGGTPLDGTQYF. Written as DNA, the CDR3 is TGTGCCAGCAGCCCTGGGGGGACTCCCCTGGATGGGACGCAGTATTTT. Full variable domain (remainder filled in from reference TRBV7-2 and TRBJ2-3): GAGVSQSPSNKVTEKGKDVELRCDPISGHTALYWYRQSLGQGLEFLIYFQGNSAPDKSGLPSDRFSAERTGGSVSTLTIQRTQQEDSAVYLCASSPGGTPLDGTQYFGPGTRLTVL.

J is TRBJ2-7 and V is TRBV28; D might be TRBD2 (6 bases). V was clipped by 5 bases and J by 1 base, with 21 bases between them. Germline CDR1 MDHEN, CDR2 SYDVKM. The CDR3 is made up of 17 amino acids. CDR3 coding DNA: TGTGCCAGCAGTCCATTAAGGGCGGGGATTCTGTCCTACGAGCAGTACTTC. It encodes CASSPLRAGILSYEQYF.

The chain carries TRBV28 and TRBJ2-7, with D maybe TRBD2 (6 bases). CDR3 length: 14 amino acids. The ends were cut back, 1 base at V and 5 bases at J, with 12 bases in the middle. Germline CDR1 and CDR2: MDHEN and SYDVKM. The CDR3 DNA reads as TGTGCCAGCAGTTTATTCGGGAGAAGGGACGAGCAGTACTTC. It translates to CASSLFGRRDEQYF.

The V gene is TRBV2, the J gene TRBJ2-2; perhaps TRBD2 as D (6 bases). V lost 6 bases and J lost 5, with 10 bases in between. This CDR3 is built from 13 residues. Germline CDR1 SNHLY, CDR2 FYNNEI. CDR3 sequence reads: CASSGSGTGELFF. The CDR3 DNA sequence: TGTGCCAGCAGCGGGAGCGGTACCGGGGAGCTGTTTTTT.